This T cell receptor beta chain was observed in a study of OX40 agonist ivuxolimab in advanced cancers. General study results and limits: There were, on average, more expanded clones in CD8+ T cells than in CD4+.

With respect to this clone: What it binds is not known.

Here immunoSEQ multiplex PCR was the method, and the copy in TCRdb shows in-frame clones only, minus some. Of 25,000 to 35,000 clones listed, 84% are singletons. CDR1 is LNHDA and CDR2 is SQIVND in the germline V gene (reference sequence). The length of the CDR3 is 16 residues. The V end lost 3 bases, the J end lost 0 bases, and 14 bases lay between the germline ends. The sample was CD4+ or CD8+ T cells sorted from blood, taken in a trial of the OX40 agonist ivuxolimab. This sequence originates from an adult with an advanced solid tumor such as melanoma, head and neck, liver or kidney cancer. This chain connects TRBV19 to TRBJ1-1; no clear D gene. The CDR3 loop is CASSMRDGLMNTEAFF. CDR3 DNA sequence: TGTGCCAGTAGTATGAGAGACGGCCTCATGAACACTGAAGCTTTCTTT.